These 9 T cell receptor beta chains share one sample of origin, sequenced in a study of blood T cells in healthy people across ages. For the second PCR, which ran for roughly 6 to 12 cycles, a sample-barcoded 5' primer and a J-beta primer mix were used. TCRdb re-called the 5' RACE reads through MiXCR, storing one row per CDR3 protein. Here the sample spans around 1,600,000 distinct CDR3 sequences, around 40% being singletons. Material: blood. The source of these receptors is a woman younger than 35 in good health.

This clonotype has a handful of counts. J is TRBJ2-4 and V is TRBV16; a weak D match, TRBD1 (5 bases). This CDR3 region has 16 residues. Germline V gene lookup returns CDR1 KGHSY and CDR2 FQNENV. Trimming took 4 bases from V and 0 from J, leaving 13 bases between them. The CDR3 DNA sequence: TGTGCCAGCAGCCCAGTTGGGCAGGGAGCCAAAAACATTCAGTACTTC. This translates into CASSPVGQGAKNIQYF. Variable domain in full (rest from reference TRBV16 and TRBJ2-4): GEEVAQTPKHLVRGEGQKAKLYCAPIKGHSYVFWYQQVLKNEFKFLISFQNENVFDETGMPKERFSAKCLPNSPCSLEIQATKLEDSAVYFCASSPVGQGAKNIQYFGAGTRLSVL.

The chain has TRBV28 and TRBJ2-4; tentative D call: TRBD2 (6 bases). This CDR3 comprises 16 residues. CDR1 and CDR2 from the germline V gene are MDHEN and SYDVKM. Trimming removed 8 bases from V and 0 bases from J, with 17 bases in between. Written as DNA, the CDR3 is TGTGCCAGCTTCCCTGCGGGATCCTTAGCCAAAAACATTCAGTACTTC. This encodes CASFPAGSLAKNIQYF.

V and J are TRBV20-1 and TRBJ2-5; TRBD2 might be the D (6 bases). The end of the DNA fits TRBJ2-1 better, so the J call may be wrong. Germline assignment: CDR1 DFQATT and CDR2 SNEGSKA (reference sequence). This CDR3 comprises 15 residues. CDR3 bases: TGCAGTGCTAGGCTCAGCGGGTGGTACCAAGAGACCCAGTTCTTC. Its translation is CSARLSGWYQETQFF.

The chain carries TRBV25-1 and TRBJ1-1; D ambiguous. The V and J ends lost 3 bases and 4 bases respectively, with 12 bases between them. CDR3 length: 14 residues. The germline gives CDR1 MGHDK, CDR2 SYGVNS. DNA of the CDR3: TGTGCCAGCAGTGACTACGGGGTACGCACTGAAGCTTTCTTT. Its translation: CASSDYGVRTEAFF.

The rearrangement uses TRBV6-2 or TRBV6-3 and TRBJ1-5, with D possibly being TRBD1 (5 bases). The V gene lost 8 bases and the J gene lost 0 bases, with 14 bases spanning the gap. This CDR3 has 15 amino acids. The germline V gene has CDR1 MNHEY and CDR2 SVGEGT. The CDR3: CASADRTTSNQPQHF. CDR3 sequence (DNA): TGTGCCAGCGCCGACAGAACGACTAGCAATCAGCCCCAGCATTTT.

This clonotype showed up just a few times. The rearrangement joins TRBV4-2 to TRBJ1-4; 9 bases map to TRBD1. After removal of 4 bases from V and 5 bases from J, the junction contained 5 bases not matched to a gene. This CDR3 is 15 amino acids long. Germline lookup yields CDR1 LGHNA and CDR2 YNFKEQ. The CDR3 spells CASSPGTGKNEKLFF. The CDR3 DNA reads TGTGCCAGCAGCCCCGGGACAGGGAAGAATGAAAAACTGTTTTTT.

This clonotype was detected a few times. The chain carries TRBV28 and TRBJ1-5; D unclear. The CDR3 length is 14 residues. V gave up 6 bases and J gave up 0 bases, with 9 bases separating them. Germline V CDR1 and CDR2: MDHEN, SYDVKM. CDR3 coding DNA: TGTGCCAGCAGGGGAATACATAGCAATCAGCCCCAGCATTTT. This encodes CASRGIHSNQPQHF.

The rearrangement links TRBV12-3 or TRBV12-4 to TRBJ2-1; no clear D. The CDR3 is 13 residues long. V lost 4 bases, J lost 9 bases, and 13 bases lay in between. CDR3 bases: TGTGCCAGCAGTTGGCGAGGCCTGGGTGAGCAGTTCTTC. It translates to CASSWRGLGEQFF.

This clonotype was counted a few times. The gene calls are TRBV5-1 and TRBJ1-1, with D hard to call. This CDR3 region has 14 residues. V was shortened by 0 bases and J by 10 bases, with 16 bases between the two germline ends. CDR1 and CDR2 from the germline V gene are SGHRS and YFSETQ. CDR3 DNA: TGCGCCAGCAGCTTGGATGGGTCCGGATCCGGAGCTTTCTTT. Its translation: CASSLDGSGSGAFF.